Following are 28 T cell receptor beta chains from one sample sequenced in a study of OX40 agonist ivuxolimab in advanced cancers. The repertoire was sequenced with immunoSEQ multiplex PCR; TCRdb's copy has only in-frame clones and lacks some. The profile shows 39,000 or so clones, around 90% of them singletons. Source: CD4+ or CD8+ T cells sorted from blood, taken in a trial of the OX40 agonist ivuxolimab. Source of these receptors: an adult with an advanced solid tumor such as melanoma, head and neck, liver or kidney cancer.

V gene TRBV27 combines with J gene TRBJ1-4; tentative D call: TRBD1 (5 bases). The germline CDR1 and CDR2 sequences are MNHEY and SMNVEV (reference sequence). V was pared by 5 bases and J by 10 bases, with 14 bases between. The CDR3 has 13 residues. CDR3 DNA sequence: TGTGCCAGCAGTCCTAAGGAGGGGCGAAAACTGTTTTTT. This codes for CASSPKEGRKLFF.

The chain links TRBV9 to TRBJ2-7; D not resolved. The CDR3 covers 13 residues. Germline-derived CDR1 and CDR2 are SGDLS and YYNGEE. Between the trimmed V and J ends, which lost 4 bases and 0 bases, there was a span of 8 bases. The CDR3: CASSTDGSYEQYF. CDR3 in DNA: TGTGCCAGCAGCACCGACGGCTCCTACGAGCAGTACTTC.

This clone is termed medium-sized. This sequence joins TRBV10-2 and TRBJ1-5; D is possibly TRBD1 (5 bases). The germline V and J ends were trimmed by 8 bases and 6 bases, with 14 bases remaining between them. There are 13 residues in the CDR3. Germline CDR1 reads WSHSY; CDR2 reads SAAADI. The CDR3 DNA sequence: TGCGCCAGCGGGGGAGGTAGCGGTCAGCCCCAGCATTTT. Its translation: CASGGGSGQPQHF.

The V call is TRBV7-6, the J call TRBJ2-1, with a possible D match to TRBD1 (6 bases). The V end lost 0 bases, the J end lost 9 bases, and 9 bases lay between the germline ends. Germline CDR1 reads SGHVS; CDR2 reads FNYEAQ. This CDR3 has 13 amino acids. This CDR3 is CASSLATGTEQFF. The CDR3 nucleotides read TGTGCCAGCAGCTTAGCCACAGGGACTGAGCAGTTCTTC. The variable domain in full, completed from reference TRBV7-6 and TRBJ2-1, reads GAGVSQSPRYKVTKRGQDVALRCDPISGHVSLYWYRQALGQGPEFLTYFNYEAQQDKSGLPNDRFSAERPEGSISTLTIQRTEQRDSAMYRCASSLATGTEQFFGPGTRLTVL.

The chain combines TRBV5-1 with TRBJ2-7, with D perhaps given as TRBD1 or TRBD2 (6 bases each). The CDR3 is 15 amino acids. Germline CDR1 SGHRS, CDR2 YFSETQ. The germline V and J ends were trimmed by 4 bases and 3 bases, with 17 bases remaining between them. CDR3 in amino acids: CASSDWEARGYEQYF. CDR3 nucleotide sequence: TGCGCCAGCAGCGACTGGGAGGCCAGGGGCTACGAGCAGTACTTC.

The chain links TRBV6-5 to TRBJ2-7; 12 nucleotides align to TRBD2. The CDR3 spans 15 residues. Germline V lookup: CDR1 MNHEY, CDR2 SVGAGI. Unmatched junction bases numbered 1, after V lost 2 bases and J lost 2 bases. In DNA, the CDR3 is TGTGCCAGCAGTTACGGACTAGCGGGACCCTACGAGCAGTACTTC. This sequence encodes CASSYGLAGPYEQYF.

This clone occurred once. The chain links TRBV28 to TRBJ1-1, with D unresolved. Germline V lookup: CDR1 MDHEN, CDR2 SYDVKM. The CDR3 has 13 amino acids. V shed 7 bases and J shed 2 bases, with 11 bases lying between them. As DNA, the CDR3 is TGTGCCAGCACCATGAATTTCAACACTGAAGCTTTCTTT. Translation: CASTMNFNTEAFF.

This chain connects TRBV29-1 to TRBJ2-7; 7 bases are a match to TRBD2. V lost 4 bases and J lost 4; bases outside the gene matches: 4. The germline gives CDR1 SQVTM, CDR2 ANQGSEA. The length of the CDR3 is 12 residues. The CDR3 spells CSVGGSLYEQYF. The CDR3 DNA is TGCAGCGTTGGCGGGAGTCTATACGAGCAGTACTTC.

V and J are TRBV7-8 and TRBJ2-7, with D possibly matching TRBD1 (6 bases). The germline gives CDR1 SGHVS, CDR2 FQNEAQ. This CDR3 contains 14 residues. V dropped 2 bases and J dropped 2 bases, with 10 bases sitting between them. The CDR3 DNA reads as TGTGCCAGCAGCTTACTCGGGACAACCTACGAGCAGTACTTC. Its translation is CASSLLGTTYEQYF.

J is TRBJ2-2 and V is TRBV27; possible D gene TRBD2, 5 bases. In germline, CDR1 is MNHEY, CDR2 SMNVEV (reference sequence). V was cut by 0 bases and J by 5 bases, with 7 bases left in between. CDR3 length: 14 residues. CDR3 in DNA: TGTGCCAGCAGTTTATCGGGGAGTACCGGGGAGCTGTTTTTT. Protein: CASSLSGSTGELFF.

The chain couples TRBV7-2 to TRBJ2-7; the D is unclear. CDR3 length: 13 amino acids. CDR1 and CDR2 from the germline V gene are SGHTA and FQGNSA. V gave up 4 bases and J gave up 3 bases, with 10 bases separating them. CDR3 amino acids: CASSSTHGYEQYF. The DNA of the CDR3 is TGTGCCAGCAGCTCCACTCACGGCTACGAGCAGTACTTC.

The chain uses TRBV5-1 and TRBJ2-5; 7 bases match TRBD1. The CDR3 has 15 amino acids. J lost 4 bases, V lost 4 bases, and 10 bases had no gene match. Germline CDR1 is SGHRS and CDR2 is YFSETQ. CDR3: CASSETGALAETQYF. The CDR3 DNA is TGCGCCAGCAGCGAAACAGGGGCCTTGGCAGAGACCCAGTACTTC.

The chain has TRBV9 and TRBJ1-5, with D possibly matching TRBD1 (6 bases). Germline assignment: CDR1 SGDLS and CDR2 YYNGEE. The germline V and J ends were trimmed by 4 bases and 6 bases, with 17 bases remaining between them. The CDR3 has 15 amino acids. In DNA, the CDR3 is TGTGCCAGCAGCTTACTCCCAGGGGAGGGTCAGCCCCAGCATTTT. It codes for CASSLLPGEGQPQHF.

The chain couples TRBV29-1 to TRBJ2-7; D may be TRBD1 (6 bases). The CDR3 loop spans 15 amino acids. V lost 4 bases to trimming and J lost 3 bases, with 19 bases between them. CDR1 SQVTM and CDR2 ANQGSEA come from the germline V gene. The CDR3 nucleotides read TGCAGCGTTGTAGGCGCGGCAGGGGTTGGCTACGAGCAGTACTTC. Its translation: CSVVGAAGVGYEQYF.

J is TRBJ2-1 and V is TRBV18; 9 nucleotides line up with TRBD2. Germline CDR1 and CDR2: KGHSH and LQKENI. The CDR3 length is 15 residues. The ends lost 5 bases at V and 5 bases at J; junction bases unmatched: 7. The CDR3 protein is CASSSGLANDNEQFF. The CDR3 nucleotides are TGTGCCAGCTCATCCGGACTAGCGAATGACAATGAGCAGTTCTTC.

The chain recombines TRBV19 with TRBJ2-1, with D perhaps matching TRBD1 (5 bases). V shed 6 bases and J shed 4 bases, with 10 bases lying between them. Germline lookup yields CDR1 LNHDA and CDR2 SQIVND (reference sequence). The CDR3 is 13 amino acids. The CDR3 reads CASSVTGYNEQFF. DNA of the CDR3: TGTGCCAGTAGCGTCACAGGATACAATGAGCAGTTCTTC.

V and J are TRBV9 and TRBJ1-3; 7 nucleotides line up with TRBD1. Germline V gene sequence: CDR1 SGDLS, CDR2 YYNGEE. This CDR3 region has 16 residues. V dropped 4 bases and J dropped 0; count of bases not matched to a gene: 7. CDR3 region: CASSPTGASSGNTIYF. The CDR3 DNA reads as TGTGCCAGCAGCCCTACAGGGGCTTCCTCTGGAAACACCATATATTTT.

The chain has TRBV4-1 and TRBJ1-4; tentative D call: TRBD1 (6 bases). This CDR3 has 14 amino acids. The germline V and J ends were trimmed by 3 bases and 5 bases, with 10 bases remaining between them. The V gene's germline CDR1 is MGHRA and CDR2 YSYEKL. This CDR3 is CASSHRTDNEKLFF. As DNA, the CDR3 is TGCGCCAGCAGCCATCGGACAGACAATGAAAAACTGTTTTTT.

This chain connects TRBV28 to TRBJ1-3, with D possibly matching TRBD1 (5 bases). The V gene's germline CDR1 is MDHEN and CDR2 SYDVKM. This CDR3 has 14 amino acids. V lost 3 bases and J 2 bases, leaving 8 bases between the germline ends. CDR3 in DNA: TGTGCCAGCAGTTTCGGGGGGACTGGAAACACCATATATTTT. Amino acid sequence: CASSFGGTGNTIYF.

This chain links TRBV7-9 with TRBJ1-2; D perhaps matches TRBD1 (6 bases). Germline assignment: CDR1 SEHNR and CDR2 FQNEAQ (reference sequence). The length of the CDR3 is 15 residues. V lost 2 bases and J 6 bases, leaving 16 bases between the germline ends. The CDR3: CASSLTNRDGDGYTF. DNA for the CDR3: TGTGCCAGCAGCTTAACAAACAGGGATGGGGATGGCTACACCTTC.

The gene calls are TRBV19 and TRBJ2-1; D gene unclear. This CDR3 comprises 14 residues. Germline CDR1 and CDR2: LNHDA and SQIVND (reference sequence). Trimming removed 5 bases at V and 0 bases at J, with 8 bases between. The CDR3 coding sequence is TGTGCCAGTAGTGCCAGTAGCTCCTACAATGAGCAGTTCTTC. It specifies CASSASSSYNEQFF.

The chain recombines TRBV7-9 with TRBJ2-7; 10 nucleotides align to TRBD1. Germline V gives CDR1 SEHNR, CDR2 FQNEAQ (reference sequence). The CDR3 consists of 15 residues. J gave up 5 bases and V 4 bases, and 8 bases lay outside the gene matches. The CDR3 DNA sequence: TGTGCCAGCAGCTCTGGACAGGGGGTACGAGACGAGCAGTACTTC. Translation gives CASSSGQGVRDEQYF.

The gene calls are TRBV4-3 and TRBJ2-5; D is unresolved. Germline lookup yields CDR1 LGHNA and CDR2 YSLEER. This CDR3 contains 14 residues. Trimming took off 1 base at V and 5 bases at J, with 11 bases between the two ends. CDR3 residues: CASSQGSAVETQYF. The CDR3 bases are TGCGCCAGCAGCCAAGGGTCCGCCGTGGAGACCCAGTACTTC.

The gene calls are TRBV4-3 and TRBJ2-2; D possibly uses TRBD1 or TRBD2 (5 bases each). This CDR3 has 16 amino acids. The V and J ends lost 1 base and 3 bases respectively, with 12 bases between them. From germline, CDR1 is LGHNA and CDR2 YSLEER. CDR3 DNA: TGCGCCAGCAGCCAAGCCTGGGGGACCGACACCGGGGAGCTGTTTTTT. It specifies CASSQAWGTDTGELFF.

The chain has TRBV5-1 and TRBJ2-3; D perhaps matches TRBD1 (6 bases). Germline V gene sequence: CDR1 SGHRS, CDR2 YFSETQ. Trimming left V 0 bases short and J 0 bases short, with 11 bases between. The CDR3 is made up of 16 amino acids. CDR3 sequence: CASSLVQGTSTDTQYF. CDR3 bases: TGCGCCAGCAGCTTGGTACAGGGAACTAGCACAGATACGCAGTATTTT.

CDR3 region: CAWSSGRDGYEQYF. CDR3 nucleotide sequence: TGTGCCTGGAGCAGCGGGAGAGATGGGTACGAGCAGTACTTC. The V gene is TRBV30, the J gene TRBJ2-7; 8 bases align to TRBD2. The germline CDR1 and CDR2 sequences are GTSNPN and SVGIG (reference sequence). J gave up 4 bases and V 3 bases, and 8 bases lay outside the gene matches. The CDR3 spans 14 residues.

J is TRBJ2-5 and V is TRBV13; 8 positions agree with TRBD1. The V gene end was trimmed by 5 bases and the J gene end by 2 bases; junction bases not matched to a gene: 10. The CDR3 length is 16 residues. CDR1 and CDR2 from the germline V gene are PRHDT and FYEKMQ (reference sequence). This CDR3 is CASSTGQGLTQETQYF. CDR3 coding DNA: TGTGCCAGCAGCACCGGACAGGGACTCACACAAGAGACCCAGTACTTC.

The genes are TRBV6-1 and TRBJ2-2; D call uncertain. CDR3 length: 13 residues. V was pared by 7 bases and J by 7 bases, with 13 bases between. Germline V gene lookup returns CDR1 MNHNS and CDR2 SASEGT. The CDR3 is CASTLMPYGELFF. The DNA of the CDR3 is TGTGCCAGCACACTTATGCCTTACGGGGAGCTGTTTTTT.